This T cell receptor beta chain was identified during a study of blood T cell repertoires in COVID-19. The wider study: The study drew acute and convalescent COVID-19 samples from the United States, Italy and Spain. PBMCs, B-cell-depleted T cells, or T cells provided the cDNA or gDNA that made up the material.

Trimming cost V 2 bases and J 0 bases, with 8 bases left between them. This CDR3 region has 15 residues. Germline CDR1 and CDR2: SGHRS and YFSETQ. Per the original data handling: Reference gene primer amplification gave estimated nucleated cell counts. The repertoire was sequenced with immunoSEQ multiplex PCR; TCRdb's copy has only in-frame clones and lacks some. Clonal size and the V and J genes are those of that table, whereas D and trimming came from the DNA. Among some 180,000 clones, around 87% were seen once, and the ten largest hold 0.62%. The sequence was collected from a man aged 45-60 years with acute or convalescent COVID-19. The chain employs TRBV5-1 and TRBJ2-2, with a possible D match to TRBD1 (6 bases). The sequencing input was peripheral blood. CDR3 loop: CASSFGQTNTGELFF. The CDR3 DNA follows: TGCGCCAGCAGCTTCGGACAGACGAACACCGGGGAGCTGTTTTTT.